The TCR beta chain described here comes from a study of blood T cell repertoires in COVID-19. Study-wide background: There were acute and convalescent COVID-19 samples, and they came from the United States, Italy and Spain. PBMCs, B-cell-depleted T cells, or T cells were the source of the cDNA or gDNA that made up the material.

The authors' processing: Amplification from reference gene primers served as the basis for estimated nucleated cell counts. Libraries were prepared by immunoSEQ multiplex PCR; TCRdb keeps only in-frame clonotypes and omits some of them. That table gives V, J and clone size, and the DNA gave D and trimming. The sample consists of around 130,000 clones, 70% to 85% of them appearing once. The germline CDR1 and CDR2 sequences are ENHRY and SYGVKD. V lost 4 bases and J 7 bases, leaving 11 bases between the germline ends. This CDR3 region has 13 residues. The origin of this receptor is a woman aged 60-70 years with acute or convalescent COVID-19. The sequencing sample was made of peripheral blood. The chain employs TRBV10-3 and TRBJ1-5; D remains unclear. This CDR3 reads CAISGGGWQPQHF. In DNA, the CDR3 is TGTGCCATCAGTGGTGGAGGATGGCAGCCCCAGCATTTT.